This T cell receptor (beta chain) was identified in a study of blood T cells in healthy people across ages. Germline CDR1 DFQATT, CDR2 SNEGSKA (reference sequence). The CDR3 sequence is 15 residues long. Trimming shortened V by 5 bases and J by 0 bases, and 11 bases separated the two germline ends. Next came a second PCR, run for about 7 to 11 cycles, which used a sample-barcoded 5' primer along with a J-beta primer mix. TCRdb called the 5' RACE reads again in MiXCR, with one record for every CDR3 protein. The sample includes 630,000 or so distinct CDR3 sequences, about a third of them seen just once. Regarding the study as a whole: Observed TCR beta diversity per million T cells went down as age went up. This fall followed a roughly linear course with age.

This clonotype has a count of ten or more. Its antigen is unknown. The sample was blood. This clonotype was sampled from a woman of 80 years or more in good health. The chain combines TRBV20-1 with TRBJ1-6; D is unresolved. CDR3 sequence: CSAAITGSYNSPLHF. CDR3 nucleotide sequence: TGCAGTGCTGCCATTACGGGCTCCTATAATTCACCCCTCCACTTT.